This passage covers 11 T cell receptor beta chains from one sample sequenced in a study of T-cell reconstitution after alpha-beta-depleted transplantation in children. Library preparation (for TCRbeta) was performed with unique molecular identifiers. TCRdb reanalysed the PCR reads using MiXCR and keeps one entry per CDR3 protein. The data contain hundreds of thousands of distinct CDR3 sequences, about 11% of them singletons. The specimen comprised PBMCs, sampled before TCRalphabeta/CD19-depleted stem cell transplant. Receptors were obtained from a child younger than two with acute myeloid leukemia, due to receive a stem cell transplant.

This clonotype was observed at least ten times. The chain links TRBV27 to TRBJ2-1, with no clear D. The CDR3 is 15 residues long. V lost 7 bases and J 7 bases, leaving 20 bases between the germline ends. From germline, CDR1 is MNHEY and CDR2 SMNVEV (reference sequence). DNA of the CDR3: TGTGCCAGCACCTTTGCTAAAACGACCGGAAATGAGCAGTTCTTC. Translated, it gives CASTFAKTTGNEQFF.

The table lists this clonotype with many counts. The V gene is TRBV5-1, the J gene TRBJ1-3; D unclear. This CDR3 contains 16 residues. The V and J ends lost 3 bases and 2 bases respectively, with 15 bases between them. CDR1 is SGHRS, CDR2 YFSETQ, per germline. The DNA of the CDR3 is TGCGCCAGCAGCTCAGAAGCTAGCGCGGCTGGAAACACCATATATTTT. Its protein is CASSSEASAAGNTIYF.

This clonotype showed up many times. Written as DNA, the CDR3 is TGCGCCAGCAGTGACAGTGCGAGGGAGCAGTTCTTC. It yields the protein CASSDSAREQFF. This sequence joins TRBV10-1 and TRBJ2-1; D is ambiguous. V gave up 3 bases and J gave up 10 bases, with 10 bases separating them. The germline CDR1 and CDR2 sequences are WNHNN and SYGVQD (reference sequence). The CDR3 covers 12 residues.

This clonotype was seen at least ten times. The V call is TRBV12-5, the J call TRBJ2-1; D is undetermined. Germline CDR1 LGHNT, CDR2 FRNRAP. V shed 6 bases and J shed 8 bases, with 11 bases lying between them. The CDR3 covers 12 residues. The CDR3 bases are TGTGCTAGTGGCTCGAGTAGGCATGAGCAGTTCTTC. It encodes CASGSSRHEQFF.

This clonotype showed up just a few times. This rearrangement joins TRBV28 to TRBJ1-4; D uncertain. Per germline, CDR1 MDHEN and CDR2 SYDVKM. CDR3 length: 16 amino acids. The V end lost 2 bases, the J end lost 6 bases, and 16 bases lay between the germline ends. The CDR3 loop reads CASSLREPPLDEKLFF. CDR3 coding DNA: TGTGCCAGCAGTTTAAGGGAACCTCCTCTGGATGAAAAACTGTTTTTT.

The table lists this clonotype with many counts. The chain links TRBV20-1 to TRBJ1-2, with a tentative D call TRBD1 (6 bases). CDR1 is DFQATT, CDR2 SNEGSKA, per germline (reference sequence). V was shortened by 3 bases and J by 4 bases, with 15 bases between the two germline ends. The CDR3 is made up of 14 amino acids. In DNA, the CDR3 is TGCAGTGCTAGCCCCGGACAGTCCCTCTATGGCTACACCTTC. Translated: CSASPGQSLYGYTF.

This clonotype was seen many times. V and J are TRBV20-1 and TRBJ2-1; 10 bases are a match to TRBD2. This CDR3 comprises 14 residues. Germline CDR1 is DFQATT and CDR2 is SNEGSKA (reference sequence). V was clipped by 3 bases and J by 10 bases; unmatched bases: 9. CDR3 sequence: CSARGASGSKEQFF. DNA for the CDR3: TGCAGTGCTAGGGGTGCTAGCGGGAGTAAGGAGCAGTTCTTC.

This clonotype was counted at least ten times. The gene calls are TRBV20-1 and TRBJ1-6; 8 bases fit TRBD1. This CDR3 spans 13 amino acids. CDR1 is DFQATT, CDR2 SNEGSKA, per germline (reference sequence). V trimming: 1 base; J trimming: 7 bases; junction bases outside the gene matches: 0. The CDR3 DNA reads as TGCAGTGCTAGAGGGACAGGGAATTCACCCCTCCACTTT. It is translated as CSARGTGNSPLHF.

The chain joins TRBV4-1 to TRBJ2-4, with 8 bases aligning to TRBD1. The CDR3 extends over 13 amino acids. Germline V CDR1 and CDR2: MGHRA, YSYEKL. V dropped 3 bases and J dropped 9; count of bases not matched to a gene: 4. The CDR3 loop is CASSQDRVGIQYF. CDR3 nucleotide sequence: TGCGCCAGCAGCCAGGACAGGGTCGGCATTCAGTACTTC.

This clonotype has a count of ten or more. The chain joins TRBV5-1 to TRBJ1-1; 11 positions match TRBD1. V lost 4 bases, J lost 1 base, and 3 bases stayed unmatched. This CDR3 spans 15 amino acids. Germline CDR1 SGHRS, CDR2 YFSETQ. The DNA of the CDR3 is TGCGCCAGCAGCCGGGACAGGGGGACGAACACTGAAGCTTTCTTT. It is translated as CASSRDRGTNTEAFF.

At least ten counts were recorded for this clonotype. The chain carries TRBV20-1 and TRBJ1-2, with D tentatively TRBD1 (5 bases). Germline assignment: CDR1 DFQATT and CDR2 SNEGSKA (reference sequence). The length of the CDR3 is 14 residues. V gave up 4 bases and J gave up 4 bases, with 16 bases separating them. The CDR3 is CSATKQEVAYGYTF. The CDR3 DNA reads TGCAGTGCTACCAAACAGGAGGTTGCCTATGGCTACACCTTC.